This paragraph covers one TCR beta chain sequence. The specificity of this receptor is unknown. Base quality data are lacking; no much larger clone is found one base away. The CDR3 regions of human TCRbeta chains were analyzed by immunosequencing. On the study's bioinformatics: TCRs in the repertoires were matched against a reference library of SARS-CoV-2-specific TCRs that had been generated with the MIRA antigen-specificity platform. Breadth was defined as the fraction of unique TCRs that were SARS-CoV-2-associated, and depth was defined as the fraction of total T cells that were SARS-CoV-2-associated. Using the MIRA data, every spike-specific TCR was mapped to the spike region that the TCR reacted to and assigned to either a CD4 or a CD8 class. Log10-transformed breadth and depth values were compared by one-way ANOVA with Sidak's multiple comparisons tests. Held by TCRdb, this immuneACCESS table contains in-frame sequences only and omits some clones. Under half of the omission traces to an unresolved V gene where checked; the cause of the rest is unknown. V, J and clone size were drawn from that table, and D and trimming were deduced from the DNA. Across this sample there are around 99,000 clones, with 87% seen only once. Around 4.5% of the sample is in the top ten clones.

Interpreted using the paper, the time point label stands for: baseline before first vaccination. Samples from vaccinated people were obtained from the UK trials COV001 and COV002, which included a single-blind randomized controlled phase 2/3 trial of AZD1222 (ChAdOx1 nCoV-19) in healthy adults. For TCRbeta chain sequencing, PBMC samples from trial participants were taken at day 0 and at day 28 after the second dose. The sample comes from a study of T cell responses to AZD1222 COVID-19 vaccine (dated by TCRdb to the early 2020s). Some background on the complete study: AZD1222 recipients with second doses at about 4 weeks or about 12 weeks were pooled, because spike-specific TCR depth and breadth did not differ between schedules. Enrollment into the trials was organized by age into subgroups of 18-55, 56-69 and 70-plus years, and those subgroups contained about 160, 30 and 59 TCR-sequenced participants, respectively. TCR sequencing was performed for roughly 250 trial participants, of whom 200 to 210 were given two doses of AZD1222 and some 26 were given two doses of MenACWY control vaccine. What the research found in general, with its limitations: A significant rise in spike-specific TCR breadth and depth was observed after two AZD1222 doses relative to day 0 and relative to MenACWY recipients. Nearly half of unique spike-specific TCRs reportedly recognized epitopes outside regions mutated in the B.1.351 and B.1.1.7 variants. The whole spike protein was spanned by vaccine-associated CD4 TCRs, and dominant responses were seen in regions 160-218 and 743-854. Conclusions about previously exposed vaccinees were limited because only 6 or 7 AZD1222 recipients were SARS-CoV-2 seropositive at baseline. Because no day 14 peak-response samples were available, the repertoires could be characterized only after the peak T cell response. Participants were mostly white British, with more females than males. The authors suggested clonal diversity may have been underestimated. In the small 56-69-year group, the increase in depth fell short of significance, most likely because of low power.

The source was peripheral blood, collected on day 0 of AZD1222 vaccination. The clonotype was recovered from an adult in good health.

The nucleotide sequence reads as follows: TGTGCCAGCAGCCAGACACAGGGTCAGAATTCACCCCTCCACTTT. Translated, this is CASSQTQGQNSPLHF. Rearrangement joined TRBV11-2 to TRBJ1-6; possibly the D gene is TRBD1, per 6 matching bases. For CDR1 and CDR2, the germline V gene lists SGHAT and FQNNGV. V sheds 5 bases and J sheds 7 bases, leaving 15 bases between their ends. Inclusive of the bounding cysteine and phenylalanine, the CDR3 is 15 residues long. The DNA shown is the 45-base CDR3, in frame from base 1.